This T cell receptor beta chain stems from a study of long-term antiretroviral therapy in people with HIV. As for the study in general: Some samples came about a decade before the 2015 immediate-ART recommendation, and these were the earliest. Whole-study results and caveats: Diversity remained lower than transplant donor controls, even though it increased after ART. Repertoire composition at all time points was dominated by clones that had expanded before ART. Information on adherence to ART, viral resistance or therapy changes was unavailable.

The CDR3 has 16 residues. Trimming stripped 1 base from V and 6 bases from J, with 15 bases between. Germline V gene data show CDR1 as SGHNT and CDR2 as YENEEA. An immunoSEQ assay, version v3.0, was performed at survey level. Sequenced by immunoSEQ multiplex PCR; TCRdb stores in-frame clones only, minus some. The sample yields roughly 30,000 clones, 85% seen once. A word on this clone: The antigen remains undetermined.

The chain joins TRBV11-3 to TRBJ2-2; D ambiguous. The sequencing used unsorted PBMCs, collected 4.7 to 5 years after starting antiretroviral therapy. The receptor was isolated from a man in his forties with HIV. CDR3 sequence: CASSLAASQRAGELFF. DNA of the CDR3: TGTGCCAGCAGCTTAGCTGCCTCGCAAAGGGCCGGGGAGCTGTTTTTT.